This entry concerns a single TCR beta chain. The data originate from a study of cytomegalovirus exposure and HLA in healthy donors. CDR3 length: 15 residues. Trimming shortened V by 4 bases and J by 1 base, and 14 bases separated the two germline ends. CDR1 is MNHEY and CDR2 is SMNVEV in the germline V gene (reference sequence). The study ran its PCR with 60 Vbeta and 13 Jbeta primers. Profiled with immunoSEQ multiplex PCR; TCRdb holds only in-frame clones, not every one. The sample lists 100,000 to 150,000 clones, around four fifths occurring once. This sequence was found in a woman aged 40 to 50 in good health and CMV-seropositive. The V gene is TRBV27, the J gene TRBJ2-7, with D perhaps TRBD2 (6 bases). What was sequenced was PBMCs. The CDR3 nucleotides are TGTGCCAGCAGTTCTCGACTAGATTCGTCCTACGAGCAGTACTTC. As protein: CASSSRLDSSYEQYF.